The 22 T cell receptor beta chains reported below all come from one sample, sequenced in a study of regulatory T cells in long-lasting Graves disease. Time point given: persistent/refractory GD, antithyroid drugs over 5 years with positive TRAb. From PBMCs, RNA was extracted and then used to make the TCR library. Arm-PCR of CDR3 regions and iRepertoire HTBI primers were the basis on which TCR beta libraries were built. Each CDR3 protein is one row after TCRdb ran MiXCR on the multiplex PCR reads. The sample lists a few hundred thousand distinct CDR3 sequences, around a quarter occurring once. Specimen: peripheral blood mononuclear cells (PBMCs), collected when the disease was refractory, from a patient treated with antithyroid drugs. The origin of the receptors is a female donor with Graves disease.

On this clonotype: An end of the junction does not agree with germline; a read error may underlie this. The gene calls are TRBV11-2 and TRBJ1-1, with D perhaps matching TRBD1 (5 bases). Germline assignment: CDR1 SGHAT and CDR2 FQNNGV. The CDR3 runs to 16 residues. The CDR3 sequence: CASSLSGGPKVAETFF. The CDR3 DNA reads TGTGCCAGCAGCTTAAGCGGGGGTCCGAAAGTAGCTGAAACTTTCTTT.

The chain links TRBV19 to TRBJ2-5; possible D gene TRBD2, 5 bases. The germline V gene has CDR1 LNHDA and CDR2 SQIVND (reference sequence). CDR3 length equals 16 residues. V gave up 8 bases and J gave up 3 bases, with 22 bases separating them. In DNA form, the CDR3 reads TGTGCCAGTTCCGCCGACTATCCAATGCTTGAAGAGACCCAGTACTTC. Amino acid sequence: CASSADYPMLEETQYF.

This clonotype was seen a few times. The rearrangement joins TRBV5-1 to TRBJ2-7; the D gene is possibly TRBD1 (6 bases). V dropped 3 bases and J dropped 2 bases, with 21 bases sitting between them. CDR1 is SGHRS and CDR2 is YFSETQ in the germline V gene. The CDR3 has 17 amino acids. The CDR3 DNA reads as TGCGCCAGCAGCTCCGAGGTCCCGGGACATCTCCCCTACGAGCAGTACTTC. Its protein product is CASSSEVPGHLPYEQYF.

This chain links TRBV27 with TRBJ2-2; 7 bases match TRBD2. V was clipped by 7 bases and J by 0 bases; unmatched bases: 5. The germline V gene has CDR1 MNHEY and CDR2 SMNVEV (reference sequence). The CDR3 is 15 residues long. The CDR3, as DNA: TGTGCCAGCACCATGACTAGCACGAACACCGGGGAGCTGTTTTTT. Translating gives CASTMTSTNTGELFF.

This clonotype was seen repeatedly, ten times or more. The chain has TRBV24-1 and TRBJ1-1; unclear D gene. The V end lost 5 bases, the J end lost 1 base, and 13 bases lay between the germline ends. The CDR3 covers 15 residues. Germline V gene sequence: CDR1 KGHDR, CDR2 SFDVKD. The CDR3 DNA follows: TGTGCCACCAGTGCCGGGGTTGCGGGGAACACTGAAGCTTTCTTT. Its protein product is CATSAGVAGNTEAFF.

This clonotype appeared many times. The chain has TRBV7-3 and TRBJ1-1; D is unclear. There are 13 residues in the CDR3. The germline V gene has CDR1 SGHTA and CDR2 FQGTGA. V was clipped by 6 bases and J by 3 bases, with 11 bases between them. The CDR3 bases are TGTGCCAGCAGTTCCTACCGGGACACTGAAGCTTTCTTT. Translating it yields CASSSYRDTEAFF.

The sample holds many counts of this clonotype. V gene TRBV7-2 combines with J gene TRBJ1-1; D call uncertain. This CDR3 comprises 15 residues. CDR1 and CDR2 (germline): SGHTA, FQGNSA. V was trimmed by 0 bases and J by 1 base, leaving 9 bases between them. Here the CDR3 reads CASSLAGWGNTEAFF. CDR3 nucleotides: TGTGCCAGCAGCTTAGCCGGGTGGGGGAACACTGAAGCTTTCTTT.

The table lists this clonotype with many counts. The chain carries TRBV28 and TRBJ2-5; 8 nucleotides match TRBD2. CDR3 length: 17 amino acids. The trim removed 2 bases at V and 2 bases at J, leaving 10 bases unmatched. The germline V gene has CDR1 MDHEN and CDR2 SYDVKM. The chain's CDR3 is CASSLRKREWAQETQYF. The CDR3 DNA is TGTGCCAGCAGTTTACGAAAGCGGGAGTGGGCACAAGAGACCCAGTACTTC.

This clonotype is a singleton in its sample. A much larger clone sits a single nucleotide away, making a read error possible. The CDR3 reads CASSLIHSMNTETFF. DNA for the CDR3: TGTGCCAGCAGTTTAATCCATTCGATGAACACTGAAACTTTCTTT. The chain couples TRBV28 to TRBJ1-1, with no clear D. The CDR3 is made up of 15 amino acids. Germline CDR1 is MDHEN and CDR2 is SYDVKM.

J is TRBJ2-7 and V is TRBV20-1, with D possibly TRBD2 on 6 matching bases. Trimming removed 6 bases from V and 1 base from J, with 16 bases in between. The CDR3 is 14 residues long. The germline gives CDR1 DFQATT, CDR2 SNEGSKA (reference sequence). CDR3 coding DNA: TGCAGTGCCCCGTCCGGCGGGAAGTCCTACGAGCAGTACTTC. Amino acids: CSAPSGGKSYEQYF.

The chain is built from TRBV12-3 or TRBV12-4 and TRBJ2-7; 9 nucleotides match TRBD1. The CDR3 totals 13 residues. With V trimmed by 2 bases and J by 12 bases, 8 bases remained unmatched. CDR3 sequence (DNA): TGTGCCAGCAGTTTAACAGGGGGCTATCGACCGTACTTC. As protein: CASSLTGGYRPYF.

This chain connects TRBV9 to TRBJ2-3; maybe TRBD2 (6 bases). In germline, CDR1 is SGDLS, CDR2 YYNGEE. There are 14 residues in the CDR3. The V end lost 6 bases, the J end lost 2 bases, and 13 bases lay between the germline ends. CDR3 bases: TGTGCCAGCACCCGCTTAGCGGACACAGATACGCAGTATTTT. This encodes CASTRLADTDTQYF. Together with reference TRBV9 and TRBJ2-3, the CDR3 gives the full variable domain: DSGVTQTPKHLITATGQRVTLRCSPRSGDLSVYWYQQSLDQGLQFLIQYYNGEERAKGNILERFSAQQFPDLHSELNLSSLELGDSALYFCASTRLADTDTQYFGPGTRLTVL.

This clonotype has only a few counts. This chain connects TRBV6-1 to TRBJ1-5; TRBD1 is a possible D gene (6 bases). This CDR3 comprises 15 residues. Germline assignment: CDR1 MNHNS and CDR2 SASEGT. Deletions cut 5 bases from V and 4 bases from J, with 15 bases between. The CDR3 reads CASSTVDRHNQPQHF. CDR3 DNA sequence: TGTGCCAGCAGTACCGTCGACAGGCATAATCAGCCCCAGCATTTT.

In this sample, this clonotype turned up many times. V is TRBV6-1 and J is TRBJ2-5; TRBD2 matches at 7 bases. This CDR3 is 15 amino acids long. The J segment lost 1 base and the V segment lost 1 base, leaving 3 bases of the junction unmatched. Germline CDR1 MNHNS, CDR2 SASEGT. CDR3: CASSEVPGGQETQYF. The CDR3 DNA follows: TGTGCCAGCAGTGAAGTTCCGGGAGGCCAAGAGACCCAGTACTTC.

A single count supports this clonotype. Being one base from a much bigger clone, this may be a read error. The genes are TRBV24-1 and TRBJ1-4; D is unresolved. This CDR3 comprises 12 residues. Germline CDR1 and CDR2: KGHDR and SFDVKD. The CDR3 nucleotides read TGTGCCTCCAGTGATTTCGGAGAAAAACTGTTTTTT. Translated, it gives CASSDFGEKLFF.

This clonotype was detected many times. The J gene is TRBJ2-4, the V gene TRBV28, with D possibly matching TRBD1 (5 bases). Germline loops: CDR1 MDHEN, CDR2 SYDVKM. The CDR3 sequence is 15 residues long. Trimming stripped 3 bases from V and 4 bases from J, with 13 bases between. Here the CDR3 reads CASSFQGGAKNIQYF. The CDR3 DNA follows: TGTGCCAGCAGTTTTCAGGGCGGCGCGAAAAACATTCAGTACTTC.

This clonotype was seen many times. This rearrangement joins TRBV7-9 to TRBJ2-5; D unresolved. This CDR3 spans 14 amino acids. Germline V gene data show CDR1 as SEHNR and CDR2 as FQNEAQ (reference sequence). V lost 5 bases and J lost 7, with 17 bases in between. The DNA of the CDR3 is TGTGCCAGCAGCACTCCCCCCCGGAAGGCGACCCAGTACTTC. Its protein is CASSTPPRKATQYF. Based on the CDR3 plus reference TRBV7-9 and TRBJ2-5, the full variable domain is DTGVSQNPRHKITKRGQNVTFRCDPISEHNRLYWYRQTLGQGPEFLTYFQNEAQLEKSRLLSDRFSAERPKGSFSTLEIQRTEQGDSAMYLCASSTPPRKATQYFGPGTRLLVL.

V gene TRBV7-9 combines with J gene TRBJ1-1, with D unresolved. Trimming shortened V by 2 bases and J by 2 bases, and 9 bases separated the two germline ends. The CDR3 has 14 amino acids. Per germline, CDR1 SEHNR and CDR2 FQNEAQ (reference sequence). The CDR3 coding sequence is TGTGCCAGCAGCTTATCCGGGATTAACACTGAAGCTTTCTTT. Protein: CASSLSGINTEAFF.

The rearrangement links TRBV6-1 to TRBJ1-5, with TRBD1 identical over 7 bases. Per the germline V gene, CDR1 is MNHNS and CDR2 is SASEGT. V was pared by 10 bases and J by 5 bases, with 8 bases of the junction left unmatched. This CDR3 is 13 amino acids long. Here the CDR3 reads CATDRAGDQPQHF. CDR3 coding DNA: TGTGCCACAGACAGGGCGGGTGATCAGCCCCAGCATTTT.

This chain uses TRBV20-1 with TRBJ2-7, with a possible D match to TRBD1 (5 bases). The CDR3 consists of 15 residues. The V gene lost 1 base and the J gene lost 2 bases, with 15 bases spanning the gap. The germline V gene encodes CDR1 DFQATT and CDR2 SNEGSKA (reference sequence). CDR3 region: CSARALDRTTYEQYF. For the CDR3, the DNA is TGCAGTGCTAGAGCTCTCGACAGAACCACCTACGAGCAGTACTTC.

This clonotype was detected many times. The V gene is TRBV2, the J gene TRBJ1-3; D possibly corresponds to TRBD1 (6 bases). The CDR3 sequence is 14 residues long. The V gene's germline CDR1 is SNHLY and CDR2 FYNNEI. V gave up 7 bases and J gave up 2 bases, with 12 bases separating them. The CDR3 nucleotides read TGTGCCAGCATTGGGGGCAACGCTGGAAACACCATATATTTT. Translation gives CASIGGNAGNTIYF.

This clonotype was detected only a few times. The chain employs TRBV20-1 and TRBJ2-7; 8 bases line up with TRBD2. V trimming: 6 bases; J trimming: 3 bases; junction bases outside the gene matches: 10. The CDR3 contains 14 residues. CDR1 is DFQATT and CDR2 is SNEGSKA in the germline V gene (reference sequence). CDR3 in DNA: TGCAGTGCCTTCAAACCGCGGGGGGTCTACGAGCAGTACTTC. This gives the protein CSAFKPRGVYEQYF.